The 22 T cell receptor beta chains listed next were all sequenced from one sample in a study of T-cell memory formation after mild COVID-19. Using its own MiXCR run on the 5' RACE reads, TCRdb lists one record per CDR3 protein. This table has 350,000 or so distinct CDR3 sequences, 21% appearing once. Sequenced input: PBMCs or a T cell subset sorted from them (not recorded which). The receptor source for this set is an adult woman who had mild COVID-19 (a few samples of this study predate the infection). Cell type and time point are not known.

This clonotype has only a few counts. The rearrangement links TRBV7-3 to TRBJ2-5; 7 bases map to TRBD2. Germline V gene lookup returns CDR1 SGHTA and CDR2 FQGTGA. The V and J ends lost 1 base and 2 bases, in that order; junction bases with no gene match: 16. This CDR3 has 19 amino acids. This CDR3 is CASSLICFPTRLAQETQYF. CDR3 sequence (DNA): TGTGCCAGCAGCTTAATATGTTTCCCCACCCGACTAGCTCAAGAGACCCAGTACTTC.

The gene calls are TRBV6-2 or TRBV6-3 and TRBJ2-5, with D hard to call. Germline loops: CDR1 MNHEY, CDR2 SVGEGT. V lost 2 bases and J 3 bases, leaving 4 bases between the germline ends. This CDR3 contains 12 residues. CDR3 coding DNA: TGTGCCAGCAGTTACCCAAAAGAGACCCAGTACTTC. Translation gives CASSYPKETQYF.

In its sample, this clonotype was seen a few times. The chain carries TRBV29-1 and TRBJ1-2, with 8 bases matching TRBD1. V gave up 3 bases and J gave up 6 bases; unmatched junction bases: 9. The CDR3 has 14 residues. Germline CDR1 is SQVTM and CDR2 is ANQGSEA. The CDR3: CSVEPVDRAHGYTF. The CDR3 region has the DNA TGCAGCGTTGAGCCGGTGGACAGGGCTCATGGCTACACCTTC.

Ten or more counts support this clonotype. The chain joins TRBV23-1 to TRBJ2-7; D call uncertain. TRBV23-1 belongs to the ORF category, with a function that is uncertain. With 4 bases removed from V and 2 bases from J, the gap between germline ends came to 18 bases. This CDR3 comprises 16 residues. CDR3 protein: CASSPPSGWAAYEQYF. The CDR3, as DNA: TGCGCCAGCAGTCCGCCTTCTGGATGGGCGGCCTACGAGCAGTACTTC.

J is TRBJ2-3 and V is TRBV4-2; D might be TRBD2 (6 bases). The CDR3 contains 17 residues. Per germline, CDR1 LGHNA and CDR2 YNFKEQ. V was trimmed by 0 bases and J by 8 bases, leaving 21 bases between them. The DNA of the CDR3 is TGTGCCAGCAGCCAAGATCAAGGAGGGCGGGGTGTTGGTACGCAGTATTTT. Translated: CASSQDQGGRGVGTQYF.

The chain joins TRBV19 to TRBJ2-3; 10 bases are shared with TRBD1. The CDR3 is 17 residues long. J lost 4 bases, V lost 1 base, and 8 bases had no gene match. CDR1 is LNHDA and CDR2 is SQIVND in the germline V gene (reference sequence). CDR3 coding DNA: TGTGCCAGTAGTATAGCGGGCGGGACAGGGGTATCAGATACGCAGTATTTT. Protein: CASSIAGGTGVSDTQYF.

The sample holds a few counts of this clonotype. The V and J genes are TRBV6-5 and TRBJ2-1, with TRBD1 matching over 7 bases. This CDR3 region has 16 residues. J gave up 4 bases and V 0 bases, and 6 bases lay outside the gene matches. CDR1 is MNHEY and CDR2 is SVGAGI in the germline V gene. CDR3 amino acids: CASSYSSGTAYNEQFF. CDR3 nucleotides: TGTGCCAGCAGTTACTCCTCCGGGACAGCTTACAATGAGCAGTTCTTC.

The V call is TRBV7-8, the J call TRBJ1-4; 9 bases line up with TRBD1. After removal of 3 bases from V and 2 bases from J, the junction contained 4 bases not matched to a gene. The CDR3 covers 16 residues. The germline CDR1 and CDR2 sequences are SGHVS and FQNEAQ. The CDR3 spells CASSFLGTGTNEKLFF. CDR3 sequence (DNA): TGTGCCAGCAGCTTTCTCGGGACAGGGACTAATGAAAAACTGTTTTTT.

Many counts were recorded for this clonotype. The chain carries TRBV12-3 or TRBV12-4 and TRBJ2-7; D call uncertain. The CDR3 covers 12 residues. V dropped 6 bases and J dropped 3 bases, with 9 bases sitting between them. The CDR3 nucleotides are TGTGCCAGCAGCCTCGGCCTCTACGAGCAGTACTTC. Its translation is CASSLGLYEQYF.

This clonotype was observed a handful of times. The chain carries TRBV4-2 and TRBJ1-6, with 9 bases fitting TRBD1. Germline loops: CDR1 LGHNA, CDR2 YNFKEQ. The CDR3 extends over 15 amino acids. The V and J ends lost 4 bases and 10 bases, in that order; junction bases with no gene match: 8. CDR3 protein: CASSRSGTGNSPLHF. CDR3 sequence (DNA): TGTGCCAGCAGCCGGAGTGGGACAGGGAACTCACCCCTCCACTTT.

J is TRBJ2-7 and V is TRBV7-8, with a tentative D call TRBD1 (6 bases). The V gene lost 1 base and the J gene lost 2 bases, with 12 bases spanning the gap. Germline CDR1 reads SGHVS; CDR2 reads FQNEAQ. The CDR3 length is 15 residues. The CDR3 DNA is TGTGCCAGCAGCTTAGACAGGGACGGGCCCTACGAGCAGTACTTC. Residues: CASSLDRDGPYEQYF. The variable domain in full, with the rest retrieved from reference TRBV7-8 and TRBJ2-7, is GAGVSQSPRYKVAKRGQDVALRCDPISGHVSLFWYQQALGQGPEFLTYFQNEAQLDKSGLPSDRFFAERPEGSVSTLKIQRTQQEDSAVYLCASSLDRDGPYEQYFGPGTRLTVT.

This chain connects TRBV7-3 to TRBJ2-1, with D perhaps TRBD2 (6 bases). The germline V and J ends were trimmed by 5 bases and 2 bases, with 16 bases remaining between them. The germline gives CDR1 SGHTA, CDR2 FQGTGA. The CDR3 is 16 amino acids. The CDR3 nucleotides read TGTGCCAGCAGCCTAGAGGGCGGAGGGGCCTACAATGAGCAGTTCTTC. Translation gives CASSLEGGGAYNEQFF.

This clonotype was counted at least ten times. This chain joins TRBV12-3 or TRBV12-4 and TRBJ2-5, with 12 bases fitting TRBD1. J was trimmed by 5 bases and V by 8 bases; bases with no gene match: 3. The CDR3 totals 13 residues. CDR3 region: CASGTGGHETQYF. DNA of the CDR3: TGTGCCAGCGGGACAGGGGGCCACGAGACCCAGTACTTC.

The gene calls are TRBV2 and TRBJ2-7; D not resolved. The V end lost 8 bases, the J end lost 2 bases, and 13 bases lay between the germline ends. Germline loops: CDR1 SNHLY, CDR2 FYNNEI. There are 13 residues in the CDR3. CDR3 DNA sequence: TGTGCCAGCTTCAGAGTCGTGACCTACGAGCAGTACTTC. This translates into CASFRVVTYEQYF.

This chain links TRBV7-2 with TRBJ1-2; D is perhaps TRBD1 (5 bases). V shed 2 bases and J shed 7 bases, with 14 bases lying between them. Germline CDR1 reads SGHTA; CDR2 reads FQGNSA. CDR3 size: 14 residues. CDR3 loop: CASSLRRPGGGYTF. The CDR3 nucleotides are TGTGCCAGCAGCTTACGGCGGCCCGGGGGTGGCTACACCTTC.

This clonotype has more than one count but fewer than ten. The chain carries TRBV7-2 and TRBJ2-7; D unresolved. The CDR3 contains 16 residues. Germline values: CDR1 SGHTA, CDR2 FQGNSA. V was cut by 2 bases and J by 2 bases, with 16 bases left in between. The CDR3 spells CASSLSPPTVTYEQYF. The CDR3 nucleotides are TGTGCCAGCAGCTTAAGTCCCCCTACAGTGACCTACGAGCAGTACTTC.

The chain couples TRBV7-9 to TRBJ2-3, with 7 bases that match TRBD2. Germline V gene lookup returns CDR1 SEHNR and CDR2 FQNEAQ (reference sequence). V was pared by 1 base and J by 3 bases, with 7 bases of the junction left unmatched. The CDR3 consists of 16 residues. The CDR3 nucleotides are TGTGCCAGCAGCTTAGGTATCCGGGAGGTTACAGATACGCAGTATTTT. Encoded protein: CASSLGIREVTDTQYF.

The table lists this clonotype with a few counts. The chain joins TRBV7-8 to TRBJ2-7; D ambiguous. The V gene's germline CDR1 is SGHVS and CDR2 FQNEAQ. The germline V and J ends were trimmed by 5 bases and 2 bases, with 7 bases remaining between them. CDR3 length equals 12 residues. The CDR3 sequence: CASSPPTYEQYF. CDR3 coding DNA: TGTGCCAGCAGCCCCCCAACCTACGAGCAGTACTTC.

The CDR3 sequence: CASSPWTGGNQPQHF. As DNA, the CDR3 is TGTGCCAGCAGTCCCTGGACAGGGGGCAATCAGCCCCAGCATTTT. This chain connects TRBV6-1 to TRBJ1-5; 9 bases are shared with TRBD1. Germline trimming cut 5 bases from V and 2 bases from J; bases unmatched to any gene: 4. CDR1 is MNHNS and CDR2 is SASEGT in the germline V gene. CDR3 length: 15 amino acids.

The rearrangement joins TRBV20-1 to TRBJ2-1; TRBD1 is a possible D gene (7 bases). The CDR3 contains 15 residues. V shed 1 base and J shed 4 bases, with 14 bases lying between them. Germline CDR1 reads DFQATT; CDR2 reads SNEGSKA (reference sequence). In DNA form, the CDR3 reads TGCAGTGCTAGAGGGGGCAGGGGGGCTTACAATGAGCAGTTCTTC. Protein product: CSARGGRGAYNEQFF.

The rearrangement joins TRBV12-3 or TRBV12-4 to TRBJ2-7; unclear D gene. The CDR3 length is 11 residues. V was clipped by 8 bases and J by 0 bases, with 5 bases between them. The CDR3 nucleotides are TGTGCCAGCGCCAGCTCCTACGAGCAGTACTTC. Its protein product is CASASSYEQYF.

This clonotype was counted only a few times. V gene TRBV5-6 combines with J gene TRBJ1-6, with D possibly TRBD1 on 5 matching bases. CDR3 length: 20 residues. V lost 4 bases, J lost 0 bases, and 23 bases lay in between. CDR1 SGHDT and CDR2 YYEEEE come from the germline V gene. CDR3 amino acids: CASSTKGHHTTSSYNSPLHF. In DNA, the CDR3 is TGTGCCAGCAGCACCAAAGGACACCACACGACAAGCTCCTATAATTCACCCCTCCACTTT.